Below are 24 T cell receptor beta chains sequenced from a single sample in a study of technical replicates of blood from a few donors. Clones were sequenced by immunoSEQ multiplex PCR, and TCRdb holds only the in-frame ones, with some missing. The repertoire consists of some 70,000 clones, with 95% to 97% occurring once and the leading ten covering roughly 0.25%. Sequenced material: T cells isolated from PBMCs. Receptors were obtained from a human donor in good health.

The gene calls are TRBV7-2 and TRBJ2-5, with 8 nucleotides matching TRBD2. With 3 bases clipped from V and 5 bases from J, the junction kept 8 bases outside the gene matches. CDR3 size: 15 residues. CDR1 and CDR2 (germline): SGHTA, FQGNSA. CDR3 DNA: TGTGCCAGCAGCTTGACTAGCGCGTTGATGGAGACCCAGTACTTC. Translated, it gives CASSLTSALMETQYF.

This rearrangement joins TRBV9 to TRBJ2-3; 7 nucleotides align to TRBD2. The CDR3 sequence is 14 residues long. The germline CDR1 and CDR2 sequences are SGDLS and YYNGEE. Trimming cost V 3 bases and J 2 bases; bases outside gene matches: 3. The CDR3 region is CASSEGTTTDTQYF. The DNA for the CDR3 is TGTGCCAGCAGCGAGGGGACTACCACAGATACGCAGTATTTT. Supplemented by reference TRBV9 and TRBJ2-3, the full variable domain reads DSGVTQTPKHLITATGQRVTLRCSPRSGDLSVYWYQQSLDQGLQFLIQYYNGEERAKGNILERFSAQQFPDLHSELNLSSLELGDSALYFCASSEGTTTDTQYFGPGTRLTVL.

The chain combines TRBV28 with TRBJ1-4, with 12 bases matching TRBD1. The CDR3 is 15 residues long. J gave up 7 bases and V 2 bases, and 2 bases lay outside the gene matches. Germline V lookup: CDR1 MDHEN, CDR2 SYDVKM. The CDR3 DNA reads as TGTGCCAGCAGTTTACCGGGACAGGGGGCTGAAAAACTGTTTTTT. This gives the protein CASSLPGQGAEKLFF.

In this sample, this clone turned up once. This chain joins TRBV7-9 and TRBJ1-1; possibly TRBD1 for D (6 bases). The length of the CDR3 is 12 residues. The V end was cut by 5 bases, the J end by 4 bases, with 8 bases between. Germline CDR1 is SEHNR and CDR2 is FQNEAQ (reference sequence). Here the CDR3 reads CASSPQGTEAFF. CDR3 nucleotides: TGTGCCAGCAGCCCACAGGGCACTGAAGCTTTCTTT.

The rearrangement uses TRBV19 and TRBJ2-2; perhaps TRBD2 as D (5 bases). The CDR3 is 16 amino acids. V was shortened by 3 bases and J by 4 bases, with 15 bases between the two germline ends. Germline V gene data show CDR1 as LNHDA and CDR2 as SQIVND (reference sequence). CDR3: CASSILAGRATGELFF. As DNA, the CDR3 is TGTGCCAGTAGTATCCTCGCGGGCCGAGCCACCGGGGAGCTGTTTTTT.

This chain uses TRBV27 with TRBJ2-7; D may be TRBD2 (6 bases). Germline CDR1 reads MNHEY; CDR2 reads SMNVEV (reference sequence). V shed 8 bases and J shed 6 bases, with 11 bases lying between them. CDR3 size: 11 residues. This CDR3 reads CASSEGTEQYF. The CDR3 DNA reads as TGTGCCAGCTCGGAGGGGACCGAGCAGTACTTC.

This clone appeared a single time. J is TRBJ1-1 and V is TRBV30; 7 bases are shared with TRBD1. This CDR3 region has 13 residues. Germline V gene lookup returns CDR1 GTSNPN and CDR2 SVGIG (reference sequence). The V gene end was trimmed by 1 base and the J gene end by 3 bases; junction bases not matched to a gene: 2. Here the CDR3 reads CAWSDDRDTEAFF. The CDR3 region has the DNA TGTGCCTGGAGTGACGACAGGGACACTGAAGCTTTCTTT. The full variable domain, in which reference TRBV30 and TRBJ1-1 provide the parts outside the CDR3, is SQTIHQWPATLVQPVGSPLSLECTVEGTSNPNLYWYRQAAGRGLQLLFYSVGIGQISSEVPQNLSASRPQDRQFILSSKKLLLSDSGFYLCAWSDDRDTEAFFGQGTRLTVV.

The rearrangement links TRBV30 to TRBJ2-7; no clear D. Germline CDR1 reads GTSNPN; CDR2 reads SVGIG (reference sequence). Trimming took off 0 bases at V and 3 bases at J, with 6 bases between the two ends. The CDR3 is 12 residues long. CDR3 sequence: CAWSVFRYEQYF. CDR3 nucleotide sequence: TGTGCCTGGAGTGTATTTCGCTACGAGCAGTACTTC.

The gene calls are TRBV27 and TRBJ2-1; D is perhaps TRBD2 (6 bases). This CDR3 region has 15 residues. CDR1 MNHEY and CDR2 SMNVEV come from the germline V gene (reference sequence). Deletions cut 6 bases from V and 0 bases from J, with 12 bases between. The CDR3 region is CASRISGDSYNEQFF. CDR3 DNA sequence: TGTGCCAGCAGGATTAGCGGCGACTCCTACAATGAGCAGTTCTTC.

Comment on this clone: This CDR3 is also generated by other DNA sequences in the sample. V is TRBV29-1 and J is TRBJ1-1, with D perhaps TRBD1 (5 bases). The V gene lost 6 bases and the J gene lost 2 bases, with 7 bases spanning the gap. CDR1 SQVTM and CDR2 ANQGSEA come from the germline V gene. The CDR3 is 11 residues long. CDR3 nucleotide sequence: TGCAGCGTGGGGCTAAACACTGAAGCTTTCTTT. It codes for CSVGLNTEAFF.

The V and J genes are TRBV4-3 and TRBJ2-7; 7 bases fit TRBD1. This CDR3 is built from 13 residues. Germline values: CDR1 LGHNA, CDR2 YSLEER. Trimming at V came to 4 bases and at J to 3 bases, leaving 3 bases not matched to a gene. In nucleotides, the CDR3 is TGCGCCAGCAGCCTCGGGACAGACTACGAGCAGTACTTC. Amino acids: CASSLGTDYEQYF.

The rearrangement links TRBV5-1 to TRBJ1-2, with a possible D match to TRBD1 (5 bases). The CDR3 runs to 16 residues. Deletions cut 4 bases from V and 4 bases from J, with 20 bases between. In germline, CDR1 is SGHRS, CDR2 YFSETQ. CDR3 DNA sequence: TGCGCCAGCAGCGGCGAGGGACTATATCGTACCTATGGCTACACCTTC. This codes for CASSGEGLYRTYGYTF.

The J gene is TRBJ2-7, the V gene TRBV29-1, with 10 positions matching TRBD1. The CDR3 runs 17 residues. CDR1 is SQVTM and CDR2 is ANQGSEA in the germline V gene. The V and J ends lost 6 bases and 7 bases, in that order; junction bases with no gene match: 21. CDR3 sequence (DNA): TGCAGCGTCCGGGACAGGGGAACCCTTTTTCCCCCTTGGGAGCAGTACTTC. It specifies CSVRDRGTLFPPWEQYF.

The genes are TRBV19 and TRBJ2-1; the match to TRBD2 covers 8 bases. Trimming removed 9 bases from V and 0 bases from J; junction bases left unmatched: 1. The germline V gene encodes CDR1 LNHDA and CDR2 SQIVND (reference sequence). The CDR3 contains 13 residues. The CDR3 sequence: CASSGSSYNEQFF. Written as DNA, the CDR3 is TGTGCCAGCAGCGGGAGCTCCTACAATGAGCAGTTCTTC.

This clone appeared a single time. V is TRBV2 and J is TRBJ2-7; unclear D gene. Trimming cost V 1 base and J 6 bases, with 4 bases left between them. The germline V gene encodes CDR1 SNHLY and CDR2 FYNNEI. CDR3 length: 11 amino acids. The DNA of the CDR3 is TGTGCCAGCAGTGAAGTCCGCGAGCAGTACTTC. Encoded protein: CASSEVREQYF. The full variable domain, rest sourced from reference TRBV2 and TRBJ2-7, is EPEVTQTPSHQVTQMGQEVILRCVPISNHLYFYWYRQILGQKVEFLVSFYNNEISEKSEIFDDQFSVERPDGSNFTLKIRSTKLEDSAMYFCASSEVREQYFGPGTRLTVT.

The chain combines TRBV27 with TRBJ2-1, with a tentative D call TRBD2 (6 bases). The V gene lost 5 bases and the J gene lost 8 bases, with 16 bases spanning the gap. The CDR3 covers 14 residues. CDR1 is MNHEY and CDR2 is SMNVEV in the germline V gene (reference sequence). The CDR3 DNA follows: TGTGCCAGCAGTAGTCGGACTACTGACGATGAGCAGTTCTTC. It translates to CASSSRTTDDEQFF.

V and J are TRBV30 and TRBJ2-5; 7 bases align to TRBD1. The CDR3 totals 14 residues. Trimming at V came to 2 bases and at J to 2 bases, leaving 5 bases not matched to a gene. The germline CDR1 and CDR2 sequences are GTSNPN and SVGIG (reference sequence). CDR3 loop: CAWSLDRVQETQYF. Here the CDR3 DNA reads TGTGCCTGGAGTCTAGACAGGGTTCAAGAGACCCAGTACTTC.

The CDR3: CASSPIRGRRTGELFF. Written as DNA, the CDR3 is TGTGCCAGCAGCCCGATCAGGGGGCGAAGGACCGGGGAGCTGTTTTTT. V usage is TRBV5-6 and J usage is TRBJ2-2, with 8 bases lining up with TRBD1. The CDR3 totals 16 residues. Germline CDR1 SGHDT, CDR2 YYEEEE. Trimming at V came to 4 bases and at J to 5 bases, leaving 10 bases not matched to a gene. Variable domain in full (rest from reference TRBV5-6 and TRBJ2-2): DAGVTQSPTHLIKTRGQQVTLRCSPKSGHDTVSWYQQALGQGPQFIFQYYEEEERQRGNFPDRFSGHQFPNYSSELNVNALLLGDSALYLCASSPIRGRRTGELFFGEGSRLTVL.

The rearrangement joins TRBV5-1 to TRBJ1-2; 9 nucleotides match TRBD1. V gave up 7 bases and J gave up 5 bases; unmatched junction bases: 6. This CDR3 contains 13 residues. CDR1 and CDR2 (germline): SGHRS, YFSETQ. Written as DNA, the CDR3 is TGCGCCAGCTTCTCCGGGACAGGGTATGGCTACACCTTC. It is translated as CASFSGTGYGYTF.

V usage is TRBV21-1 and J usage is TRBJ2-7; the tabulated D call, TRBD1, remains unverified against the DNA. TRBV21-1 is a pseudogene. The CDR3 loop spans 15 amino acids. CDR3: CASSKLRDSDYEQYF. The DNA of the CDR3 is TGTGCCAGCAGCAAATTGAGGGACAGTGACTACGAGCAGTACTTC.

Here the CDR3 reads CASSFHSGNEQYF. The CDR3 DNA is TGTGCCAGCAGTTTCCACAGTGGAAACGAGCAGTACTTC. The chain combines TRBV27 with TRBJ2-7, with no clear D. This CDR3 spans 13 amino acids. Trimming took 3 bases from V and 5 from J, leaving 11 bases between them. Germline CDR1 and CDR2: MNHEY and SMNVEV (reference sequence).

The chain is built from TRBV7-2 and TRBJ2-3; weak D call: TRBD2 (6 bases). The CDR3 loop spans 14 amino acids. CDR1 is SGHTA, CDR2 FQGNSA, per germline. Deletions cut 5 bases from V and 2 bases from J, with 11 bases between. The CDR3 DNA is TGTGCCAGCAGCGTCTGGGAGGACACAGATACGCAGTATTTT. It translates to CASSVWEDTDTQYF.

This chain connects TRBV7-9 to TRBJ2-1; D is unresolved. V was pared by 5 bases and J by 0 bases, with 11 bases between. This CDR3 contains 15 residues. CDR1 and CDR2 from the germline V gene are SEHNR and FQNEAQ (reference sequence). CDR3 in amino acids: CASSHPGGSYNEQFF. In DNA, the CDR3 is TGTGCCAGCAGCCATCCGGGTGGCTCCTACAATGAGCAGTTCTTC.

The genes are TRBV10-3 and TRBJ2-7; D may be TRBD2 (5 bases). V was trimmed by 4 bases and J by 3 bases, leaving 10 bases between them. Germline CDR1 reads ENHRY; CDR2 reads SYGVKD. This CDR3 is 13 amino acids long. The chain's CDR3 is CAISGGFGYEQYF. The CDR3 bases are TGTGCCATCAGTGGCGGGTTTGGCTACGAGCAGTACTTC.